Each of the 30 T cell receptor beta chains below was sequenced from the same sample in a study of cytomegalovirus exposure and HLA in healthy donors. Amplification used 60 Vbeta primers and 13 Jbeta primers. Using immunoSEQ multiplex PCR, the repertoire was profiled, and TCRdb retains in-frame clones only, with some absent. The sample lists some 170,000 clones, 80% occurring once. Sequenced sample: PBMCs. The receptors originated from a man younger than 35 in good health and CMV-seropositive.

V usage is TRBV5-6 and J usage is TRBJ1-2, with D tentatively TRBD1 (5 bases). This CDR3 spans 13 amino acids. V dropped 5 bases and J dropped 2 bases, with 10 bases sitting between them. CDR1 is SGHDT, CDR2 YYEEEE, per germline. This chain's CDR3 is CASSYGANYGYTF. CDR3 nucleotides: TGTGCCAGCAGTTATGGGGCAAACTATGGCTACACCTTC.

The chain recombines TRBV6-1 with TRBJ1-5, with 8 bases that match TRBD1. Germline trimming cut 6 bases from V and 9 bases from J; bases unmatched to any gene: 10. The CDR3 is 14 amino acids. CDR1 is MNHNS and CDR2 is SASEGT in the germline V gene. The CDR3 bases are TGTGCCAGCAGGGTGGGACAGGTGACTACGCCCCAGCATTTT. Encoded protein: CASRVGQVTTPQHF.

V and J are TRBV30 and TRBJ1-5; no reliable D call. The V gene lost 1 base and the J gene lost 5 bases, with 9 bases spanning the gap. CDR3 length equals 13 residues. CDR1 and CDR2 (germline): GTSNPN, SVGIG (reference sequence). The CDR3 sequence: CAWSGGAYQPQHF. The CDR3 DNA sequence: TGTGCCTGGAGTGGGGGAGCTTATCAGCCCCAGCATTTT.

This clone occurred once. Its ends do not fully match the called genes, so a read error is possible. In the same sample, other DNA sequences code for this CDR3. The chain couples TRBV4-3 to TRBJ2-5; 12 bases line up with TRBD1. In germline, CDR1 is LGHNA, CDR2 YSLEER. This CDR3 has 16 residues. The CDR3 here is CASSQDGDRGHETQYF. In DNA, the CDR3 is TGCGCCAGCAGTCAAGATGGGGACAGGGGGCACGAGACCCAGTACTTC.

This clone was counted between two and nine times. This rearrangement joins TRBV10-3 to TRBJ2-1, with 11 bases fitting TRBD2. This CDR3 comprises 16 residues. Germline V gives CDR1 ENHRY, CDR2 SYGVKD. V lost 2 bases, J lost 5 bases, and 5 bases stayed unmatched. The CDR3: CAISETGTSGDNEQFF. In DNA form, the CDR3 reads TGTGCCATCAGTGAGACCGGGACTAGCGGAGACAATGAGCAGTTCTTC.

The genes are TRBV9 and TRBJ2-5; 7 bases agree with TRBD1. Trimming took 2 bases from V and 7 from J; bases not matched to a gene: 8. The CDR3 is made up of 14 amino acids. Germline V gene lookup returns CDR1 SGDLS and CDR2 YYNGEE. The CDR3 reads CASSVLQGDVTQYF. CDR3 bases: TGTGCCAGCAGCGTTCTGCAGGGGGACGTGACCCAGTACTTC.

The V and J genes are TRBV2 and TRBJ1-1; the D is unclear. CDR1 is SNHLY, CDR2 FYNNEI, per germline. CDR3 length: 14 amino acids. V lost 6 bases and J 3 bases, leaving 14 bases between the germline ends. The CDR3 protein is CASSAISRYTEAFF. Written as DNA, the CDR3 is TGTGCCAGCAGCGCCATTAGTCGGTACACTGAAGCTTTCTTT.

For this clone: This CDR3 is also generated by other DNA sequences in the sample. J is TRBJ2-3 and V is TRBV10-3, with a possible D match to TRBD1 (5 bases). CDR1 is ENHRY, CDR2 SYGVKD, per germline. V was shortened by 3 bases and J by 0 bases, with 7 bases between the two germline ends. CDR3 size: 14 residues. CDR3 DNA sequence: TGTGCCATCAGTGAAGGACAAAGCACAGATACGCAGTATTTT. Translating it yields CAISEGQSTDTQYF.

This chain uses TRBV5-5 with TRBJ2-7; D uncertain. Germline V gives CDR1 SGHKS, CDR2 YYEKEE (reference sequence). V lost 6 bases and J 10 bases, leaving 23 bases between the germline ends. There are 14 residues in the CDR3. CDR3 region: CASTYLTRSTDQYF. CDR3 coding DNA: TGTGCCAGCACCTACCTGACAAGATCTACGGATCAGTACTTC.

The rearrangement joins TRBV6-5 to TRBJ1-1; D might be TRBD1 (5 bases). Germline V gives CDR1 MNHEY, CDR2 SVGAGI. This CDR3 is 12 amino acids long. V shed 6 bases and J shed 4 bases, with 9 bases lying between them. This chain's CDR3 is CASRGQGTEAFF. For the CDR3, the DNA is TGTGCCAGCAGGGGGCAAGGCACTGAAGCTTTCTTT.

The genes are TRBV6-6 and TRBJ2-3, with TRBD1 matching over 9 bases. CDR3 length equals 15 residues. The V and J ends lost 7 bases and 0 bases, in that order; junction bases with no gene match: 5. In germline, CDR1 is MNHNY, CDR2 SVGAGI (reference sequence). The CDR3 DNA is TGTGCCAGCACCCCGGGACAGGGAAGCACAGATACGCAGTATTTT. Translating gives CASTPGQGSTDTQYF.

This sequence joins TRBV30 and TRBJ1-1; 8 nucleotides match TRBD1. The CDR3 spans 14 residues. Germline values: CDR1 GTSNPN, CDR2 SVGIG (reference sequence). J lost 5 bases, V lost 0 bases, and 5 bases had no gene match. The CDR3, as DNA: TGTGCCTGGAGTGTAATTAGGACAGGGACTGAAGCTTTCTTT. Translating gives CAWSVIRTGTEAFF.

V and J are TRBV9 and TRBJ2-7; a possible D gene is TRBD1 (6 bases). The CDR3 runs to 13 residues. Germline assignment: CDR1 SGDLS and CDR2 YYNGEE. Between the trimmed V and J ends, which lost 1 base and 5 bases, there was a span of 10 bases. CDR3 region: CASSVSTGNEQYF. CDR3 sequence (DNA): TGTGCCAGCAGCGTATCGACAGGAAACGAGCAGTACTTC.

The chain has TRBV19 and TRBJ1-3; D gene unclear. Germline V gene data show CDR1 as LNHDA and CDR2 as SQIVND (reference sequence). This CDR3 has 14 amino acids. Trimming cost V 8 bases and J 0 bases, with 11 bases left between them. The CDR3 sequence is CASSGSLSGNTIYF. The CDR3 nucleotides read TGTGCCAGTTCCGGGTCCCTCTCTGGAAACACCATATATTTT.

The chain recombines TRBV6-5 with TRBJ1-1; 9 nucleotides match TRBD1. Germline CDR1 reads MNHEY; CDR2 reads SVGAGI. V lost 5 bases to trimming and J lost 11 bases; unmatched junction nucleotides: 9. The CDR3 is 13 amino acids. This CDR3 reads CASSPGQGSRAFF. The CDR3 DNA follows: TGTGCCAGCAGTCCAGGACAGGGGTCGAGGGCTTTCTTT.

This clone was detected only once. In nucleotides, the CDR3 is TGTGCCAGCGTCGGGGGTCAAGGGTCACCCCTCCACTTT. Protein sequence: CASVGGQGSPLHF. The chain links TRBV19 to TRBJ1-6, with D possibly TRBD1 on 5 matching bases. Trimming took 9 bases from V and 10 from J, leaving 16 bases between them. The length of the CDR3 is 13 residues. From germline, CDR1 is LNHDA and CDR2 SQIVND (reference sequence).

V is TRBV12-5 and J is TRBJ2-5; 12 bases match TRBD2. The germline V gene encodes CDR1 LGHNT and CDR2 FRNRAP. Trimming removed 3 bases from V and 2 bases from J; junction bases left unmatched: 1. This CDR3 has 15 residues. The CDR3 nucleotides are TGTGCTAGTGGTTTAGGGACTAGCGGGCAAGAGACCCAGTACTTC. Its protein product is CASGLGTSGQETQYF.

The V gene is TRBV5-6, the J gene TRBJ1-2; no definite D call. The CDR3 runs to 15 residues. V lost 0 bases and J 0 bases, leaving 9 bases between the germline ends. CDR1 SGHDT and CDR2 YYEEEE come from the germline V gene. DNA of the CDR3: TGTGCCAGCAGCTTGGGGCGGGTGGCTAACTATGGCTACACCTTC. It is translated as CASSLGRVANYGYTF.

This chain links TRBV9 with TRBJ1-5; tentatively, D is TRBD1 (6 bases). Per germline, CDR1 SGDLS and CDR2 YYNGEE. CDR3 length: 14 amino acids. Trimming stripped 0 bases from V and 2 bases from J, with 6 bases between. The CDR3 DNA is TGTGCCAGCAGCGTAGGACAGGGCAATCAGCCCCAGCATTTT. As protein: CASSVGQGNQPQHF.

The J gene is TRBJ1-1, the V gene TRBV5-1; D remains ambiguous. CDR1 SGHRS and CDR2 YFSETQ come from the germline V gene. The V and J ends lost 0 bases and 5 bases respectively, with 11 bases between them. CDR3 length: 14 residues. CDR3: CASSLEASGTEAFF. The CDR3 DNA follows: TGCGCCAGCAGCTTGGAGGCCAGCGGGACTGAAGCTTTCTTT.

This chain connects TRBV7-9 to TRBJ2-1; 7 positions agree with TRBD1. V lost 8 bases and J lost 7; bases outside the gene matches: 2. This CDR3 region has 11 residues. Germline loops: CDR1 SEHNR, CDR2 FQNEAQ (reference sequence). CDR3 DNA sequence: TGTGCCAGCCCAGGGGGAAATGAGCAGTTCTTC. It encodes CASPGGNEQFF.

The table lists this clone with a count of one. The gene calls are TRBV2 and TRBJ2-7; 10 bases are a match to TRBD1. The germline V gene encodes CDR1 SNHLY and CDR2 FYNNEI. The J segment lost 6 bases and the V segment lost 4 bases, leaving 6 bases of the junction unmatched. CDR3 length: 14 residues. The CDR3 DNA reads as TGTGCCAGCAGTGTTAGGGACAGGGGTAGCGAGCAGTACTTC. As protein: CASSVRDRGSEQYF.

The rearrangement uses TRBV9 and TRBJ2-1, with a weak D call TRBD2 (6 bases). Germline assignment: CDR1 SGDLS and CDR2 YYNGEE. Trimming cost V 3 bases and J 8 bases, with 18 bases left between them. CDR3 length equals 15 residues. CDR3 DNA sequence: TGTGCCAGCAGCGCCCGGGGGATTAAGAACGATGAGCAGTTCTTC. Translating gives CASSARGIKNDEQFF.

This chain links TRBV27 with TRBJ2-5; 7 nucleotides agree with TRBD2. The last part of the DNA fits TRBJ2-7 better; the J call may be wrong. This CDR3 has 14 amino acids. The germline CDR1 and CDR2 sequences are MNHEY and SMNVEV (reference sequence). The CDR3 DNA sequence: TGTGCCAGCAGTTGGGGCGGGAGCTCGTACGAGCAGTACTTC. Translating it yields CASSWGGSSYEQYF.

The V call is TRBV30, the J call TRBJ1-4; D gene uncertain. The CDR3 runs 13 residues. Germline V CDR1 and CDR2: GTSNPN, SVGIG (reference sequence). V shed 3 bases and J shed 6 bases, with 11 bases lying between them. CDR3 DNA: TGTGCCTGGAGATCCGGAGCCTATGAAAAACTGTTTTTT. The encoded protein is CAWRSGAYEKLFF.

The chain carries TRBV2 and TRBJ1-2, with 9 bases aligning to TRBD1. Unmatched junction bases numbered 6, after V lost 5 bases and J lost 2 bases. This CDR3 is built from 15 residues. Looked up from germline, CDR1 is SNHLY and CDR2 is FYNNEI. The CDR3 DNA follows: TGTGCCAGCAGTATTAGACAGGGGGGGAACTATGGCTACACCTTC. It encodes CASSIRQGGNYGYTF.

CDR3 protein: CASSYERGLAKNIQYF. CDR3 DNA sequence: TGTGCCAGCAGTTACGAGCGGGGATTAGCCAAAAACATTCAGTACTTC. This rearrangement joins TRBV6-5 to TRBJ2-4, with 7 bases lining up with TRBD2. The CDR3 is made up of 16 amino acids. Germline assignment: CDR1 MNHEY and CDR2 SVGAGI. V dropped 2 bases and J dropped 0; count of bases not matched to a gene: 4.

Only one count was recorded for this clone. The CDR3 loop reads CASSPYMNTEAFF. The CDR3 bases are TGTGCCAGCAGCCCTTATATGAACACTGAAGCTTTCTTT. V gene TRBV7-2 combines with J gene TRBJ1-1; no reliable D call. V lost 5 bases to trimming and J lost 0 bases, with 7 bases between them. There are 13 residues in the CDR3. Looked up from germline, CDR1 is SGHTA and CDR2 is FQGNSA.

This clone has just one count. The chain couples TRBV4-1 to TRBJ2-3; 7 bases are a match to TRBD2. The CDR3 totals 16 residues. Germline lookup yields CDR1 MGHRA and CDR2 YSYEKL. Trimming at V came to 1 base and at J to 2 bases, leaving 6 bases not matched to a gene. CDR3 region: CASSQGGSGPTDTQYF. CDR3 DNA sequence: TGCGCCAGCAGCCAAGGGGGTAGCGGGCCCACAGATACGCAGTATTTT.

The chain has TRBV15 and TRBJ1-5; 7 nucleotides match TRBD1. Looked up from germline, CDR1 is LNHNV and CDR2 is YYDKDF (reference sequence). CDR3 length: 16 amino acids. With 0 bases clipped from V and 5 bases from J, the junction kept 7 bases outside the gene matches. CDR3 nucleotide sequence: TGTGCCACCAGCAGAGACCAAGGGGGCCCCCATCAGCCCCAGCATTTT. Translation: CATSRDQGGPHQPQHF. Full variable domain (rest looked up from reference TRBV15 and TRBJ1-5): DAMVIQNPRYQVTQFGKPVTLSCSQTLNHNVMYWYQQKSSQAPKLLFHYYDKDFNNEADTPDNFQSRRPNTSFCFLDIRSPGLGDTAMYLCATSRDQGGPHQPQHFGDGTRLSIL.